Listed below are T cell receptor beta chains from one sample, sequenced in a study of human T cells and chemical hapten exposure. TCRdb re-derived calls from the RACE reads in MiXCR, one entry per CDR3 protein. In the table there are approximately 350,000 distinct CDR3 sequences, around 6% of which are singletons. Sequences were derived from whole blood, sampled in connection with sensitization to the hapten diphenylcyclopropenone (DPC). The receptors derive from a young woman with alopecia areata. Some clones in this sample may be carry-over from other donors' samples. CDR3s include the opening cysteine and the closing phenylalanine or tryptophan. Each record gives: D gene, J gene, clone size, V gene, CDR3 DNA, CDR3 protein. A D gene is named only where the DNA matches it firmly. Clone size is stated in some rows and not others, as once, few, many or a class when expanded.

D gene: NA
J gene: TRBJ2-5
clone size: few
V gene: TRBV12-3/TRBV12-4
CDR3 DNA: TGTGCCAGCAGTTTAGCAGCAGGATCAGGGGGGGCAGAGACCCAGTACTTC
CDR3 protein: CASSLAAGSGGAETQYF

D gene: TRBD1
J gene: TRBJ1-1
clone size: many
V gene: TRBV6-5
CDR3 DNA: TGTGCCAGCAGTTTCGGACAGGGAGTAAACACTGAAGCTTTCTTT
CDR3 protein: CASSFGQGVNTEAFF

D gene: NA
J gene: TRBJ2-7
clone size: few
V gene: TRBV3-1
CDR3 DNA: TGTGCCAGCAGCCGGGGGACATTCGAGCAGTACTTC
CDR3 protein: CASSRGTFEQYF

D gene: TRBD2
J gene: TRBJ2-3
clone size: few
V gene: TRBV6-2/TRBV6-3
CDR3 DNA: TGTGCCAGCAGTTACGCCGCCGGGGGGGAAGAGCAGTATTTT
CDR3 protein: CASSYAAGGEEQYF

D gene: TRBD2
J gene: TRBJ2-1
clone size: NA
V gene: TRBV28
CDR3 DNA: TGTGCCAGCAGTCGCCCGGCTAGCGGGGGCTACAATGAGCAGTTCTTC
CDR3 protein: CASSRPASGGYNEQFF

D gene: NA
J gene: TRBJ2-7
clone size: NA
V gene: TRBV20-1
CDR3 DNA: TGCAGTGCTAGAGGGGGGGGCGAGACCTACGAGCAGTACTTC
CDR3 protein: CSARGGGETYEQYF

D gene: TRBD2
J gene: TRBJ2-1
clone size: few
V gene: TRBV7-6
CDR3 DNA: TGTGCCAGCAGCCCTAGCGGGTTCAGCTCCTACAATGAGCAGTTCTTC
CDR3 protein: CASSPSGFSSYNEQFF

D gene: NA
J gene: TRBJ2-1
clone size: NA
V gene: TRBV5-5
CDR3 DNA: TGTGCCAGCAGCTTGTGGGCCGACTCCGGGATCAATGAGCAGTTCTTC
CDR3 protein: CASSLWADSGINEQFF

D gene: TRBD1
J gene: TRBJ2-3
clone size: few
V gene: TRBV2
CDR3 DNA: TGTGCCAGCAGATTCCGACAGGGGATTGCAGATACGCAGTATTTT
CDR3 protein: CASRFRQGIADTQYF

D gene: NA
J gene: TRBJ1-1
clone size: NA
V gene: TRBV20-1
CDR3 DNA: TGCAGTGCTAGACTGCCAGGGGTTTTTTTCACTGAAGCTTTCTTT
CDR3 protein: CSARLPGVFFTEAFF

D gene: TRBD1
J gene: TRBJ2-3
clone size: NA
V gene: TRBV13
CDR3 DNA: TGTGCCAGCAGCCGCCCCGCCGGGACAGGGGATGTTGTTACAGATACGCAGTATTTT
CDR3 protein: CASSRPAGTGDVVTDTQYF

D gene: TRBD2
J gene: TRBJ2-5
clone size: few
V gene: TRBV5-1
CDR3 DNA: TGCGCCAGCAGCTTGGTAGGGCTAGCGGAAGAGACCCAGTACTTC
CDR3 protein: CASSLVGLAEETQYF

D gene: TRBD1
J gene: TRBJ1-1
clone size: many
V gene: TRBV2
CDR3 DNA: TGTGCCAGCAGCCAGACAGGGGGCCTCCGAGGGAGCACTGAAGCTTTCTTT
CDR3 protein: CASSQTGGLRGSTEAFF

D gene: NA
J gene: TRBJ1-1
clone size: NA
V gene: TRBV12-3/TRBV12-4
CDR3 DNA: TGTGCCAGCAGTTTCCGCAGGGAAGCTTTCTTT
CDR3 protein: CASSFRREAFF

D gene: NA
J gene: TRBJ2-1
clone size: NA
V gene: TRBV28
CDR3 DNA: TGTGCCTCCTCTAGTGGGGCCATGTACCACTCTGATGAGCAGTTCTTC
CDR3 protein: CASSSGAMYHSDEQFF

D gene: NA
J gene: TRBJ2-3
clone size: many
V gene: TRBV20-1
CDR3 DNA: TGCAGTGCTAGAGAAAGGACAGATACGCAGTATTTT
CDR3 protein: CSARERTDTQYF

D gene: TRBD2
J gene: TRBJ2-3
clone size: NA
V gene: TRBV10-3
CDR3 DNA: TGTGCCATCAGGCCGGGGGGTAGCACAGATACGCAGTATTTT
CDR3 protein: CAIRPGGSTDTQYF

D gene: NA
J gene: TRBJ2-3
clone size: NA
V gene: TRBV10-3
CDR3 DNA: TGTGCCATCAGTAAAGCCGACAGGGCGGAGGGTCCAGATACGCAGTATTTT
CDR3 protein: CAISKADRAEGPDTQYF

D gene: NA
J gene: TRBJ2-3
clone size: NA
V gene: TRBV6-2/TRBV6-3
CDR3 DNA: TGTGCCAGCAAGAGAGTGGGGGGTTTTAGCACAGATACGCAGTATTTT
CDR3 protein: CASKRVGGFSTDTQYF

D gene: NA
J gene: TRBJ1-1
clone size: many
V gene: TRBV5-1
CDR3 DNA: TGCGCCAGCAGCTTCAGAGGGTTGGACACTGAAGCTTTCTTT
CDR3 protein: CASSFRGLDTEAFF

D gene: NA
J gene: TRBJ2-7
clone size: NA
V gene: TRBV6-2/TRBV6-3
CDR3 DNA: TGTGCCAGCAGTTACGGACCTCGAACCTACGAGCAGTACTTC
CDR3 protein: CASSYGPRTYEQYF

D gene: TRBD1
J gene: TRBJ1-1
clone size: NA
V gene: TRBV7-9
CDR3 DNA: TGTGCCAGCAGCGCGGGGGACAGCATGAACACTGAAGCTTTCTTT
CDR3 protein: CASSAGDSMNTEAFF

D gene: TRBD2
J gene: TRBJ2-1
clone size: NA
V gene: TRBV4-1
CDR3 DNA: TGCGCCAGCAGCCAAGATAGCCTAGCGGGGGGTAAGGAGCAGTTCTTC
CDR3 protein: CASSQDSLAGGKEQFF